This is a list of T cell receptor beta chains from one sample in a study of T-cell memory formation after mild COVID-19. TCRdb fed the 5' RACE reads into MiXCR, producing one record per CDR3 protein. This table has 450,000 or so distinct CDR3 sequences, about 23% appearing once. The material sequenced was PBMCs or a T cell subset sorted from them (not recorded which). These receptors were taken from an adult woman who had mild COVID-19 (a few samples of this study predate the infection). Cell type and time point are not known. Each CDR3 is given with its conserved first and last residue. The D gene is left open where the match is weak. Clone size is stated in some rows and not others, as once, few, many or a class when expanded.

CDR3 protein,CDR3 DNA,V gene,clone size,J gene,D gene
CASSLGGSPTSQYF,TGTGCCAGCAGCTTAGGGGGCTCCCCCACATCGCAGTATTTT,TRBV7-2,NA,TRBJ2-3,NA
CASSVGSDTGELFF,TGTGCCAGCAGTGTCGGCAGCGACACCGGGGAGCTGTTTTTT,TRBV6-1,many,TRBJ2-2,NA
CASSKWSGNTEAFF,TGTGCCAGTAGTAAGTGGAGTGGGAACACTGAAGCTTTCTTT,TRBV19,NA,TRBJ1-1,NA
CASSQDWGLAGDEQFF,TGCGCCAGCAGCCAAGATTGGGGACTAGCGGGGGACGAGCAGTTCTTC,TRBV4-3,NA,TRBJ2-1,TRBD2
CASSFYRALLSGELFF,TGTGCCAGCAGCTTTTACAGGGCCCTTTTGTCCGGGGAGCTGTTTTTT,TRBV5-6,few,TRBJ2-2,NA
CASSPVSDPGYTF,TGTGCCAGCAGCCCGGTTTCTGATCCAGGCTACACCTTC,TRBV5-4,NA,TRBJ1-2,NA
CASSTLTVGYNEQFF,TGTGCCAGTAGTACTCTCACAGTAGGTTACAATGAGCAGTTCTTC,TRBV19,many,TRBJ2-1,NA
CASAPFDPRTTSYEQYF,TGCGCCAGCGCACCATTCGATCCGAGGACTACCTCCTACGAGCAGTACTTC,TRBV4-1,few,TRBJ2-7,NA
CASSLGRNKPYEQYF,TGTGCCAGCAGCTTAGGCAGAAACAAGCCCTACGAGCAGTACTTC,TRBV7-8,few,TRBJ2-7,NA
CASSLEPVSYNEQFF,TGTGCCAGCAGCTTGGAGCCAGTGTCCTACAATGAGCAGTTCTTC,TRBV5-5,NA,TRBJ2-1,NA
CASSLEVARLDEQFF,TGTGCCAGCAGCTTAGAGGTAGCCCGACTCGATGAGCAGTTCTTC,TRBV7-9,NA,TRBJ2-1,NA
CSVDGTSGRGDTQYF,TGCAGCGTTGACGGGACTAGCGGGAGGGGGGATACGCAGTATTTT,TRBV29-1,few,TRBJ2-3,TRBD2
CSVETRGAGNTIYF,TGCAGCGTTGAGACACGAGGGGCTGGAAACACCATATATTTT,TRBV29-1,NA,TRBJ1-3,NA
CASMAGSWETQYF,TGTGCCAGTATGGCGGGGTCCTGGGAGACCCAGTACTTC,TRBV7-9,NA,TRBJ2-5,NA
CASSSGLGLDEQFF,TGTGCCAGCAGCTCGGGCTTGGGCCTGGATGAGCAGTTCTTC,TRBV7-9,NA,TRBJ2-1,NA
CASSLYGRDFTDTQYF,TGCGCCAGCAGCCTTTACGGAAGGGATTTCACAGATACGCAGTATTTT,TRBV5-1,few,TRBJ2-3,NA
CASSLSPGLNEKLFF,TGTGCCAGCAGTTTAAGCCCGGGGCTTAATGAAAAACTGTTTTTT,TRBV12-3/TRBV12-4,NA,TRBJ1-4,NA
CSARGQIYERYF,TGCAGCGCCAGGGGACAGATCTACGAGCGGTACTTC,TRBV29-1,NA,TRBJ2-7,TRBD1
CASSEGRRTNYGYTF,TGTGCCAGCAGTGAAGGGAGGCGGACGAACTATGGCTACACCTTC,TRBV6-1,NA,TRBJ1-2,NA
CASSLDGISGANVLTF,TGTGCCAGCAGCTTAGACGGAATCTCTGGGGCCAACGTCCTGACTTTC,TRBV5-4,NA,TRBJ2-6,NA
CASSFQGAETQYF,TGTGCCAGCAGCTTCCAGGGGGCAGAGACCCAGTACTTC,TRBV11-3,few,TRBJ2-5,TRBD1
CASSLVTGVDGDNEQFF,TGTGCCAGCAGCTTAGTGACTGGGGTGGACGGTGACAATGAGCAGTTCTTC,TRBV7-2,once,TRBJ2-1,NA
CSAMSTSGVTDTQYF,TGCAGTGCTATGTCGACTAGCGGGGTCACAGATACGCAGTATTTT,TRBV20-1,NA,TRBJ2-3,TRBD2
CASSQAVQAPYGYTF,TGCGCCAGCAGCCAAGCGGTACAGGCACCCTATGGCTACACCTTC,TRBV4-1,few,TRBJ1-2,NA
CASSKHSPGTDTQYF,TGTGCCAGTAGTAAGCACAGCCCGGGCACAGATACGCAGTATTTT,TRBV19,NA,TRBJ2-3,NA
CASSYRDTPYEQYF,TGTGCCAGCAGTTACCGGGACACCCCCTACGAGCAGTACTTC,TRBV6-6,few,TRBJ2-7,NA
CASSQDPEKLFF,TGTGCCAGCAGCCAAGACCCCGAAAAACTGTTTTTT,TRBV7-9,few,TRBJ1-4,NA
CATSQSDTQYF,TGTGCCACCAGTCAATCAGATACGCAGTATTTT,TRBV24-1,few,TRBJ2-3,NA
CAISELGTSGRGEQFF,TGTGCCATCAGTGAATTAGGGACTAGCGGGAGAGGTGAGCAGTTCTTC,TRBV10-3,few,TRBJ2-1,TRBD2
CASSTSGGNYEQYF,TGCGCCAGCAGCACTAGCGGGGGAAACTACGAGCAGTACTTC,TRBV5-1,many,TRBJ2-7,TRBD2
CATSDQRTGAYEQYF,TGTGCCACCAGTGATCAAAGGACAGGGGCCTACGAGCAGTACTTC,TRBV24-1,few,TRBJ2-7,TRBD1
CASSLWPQETQYF,TGTGCCAGCAGCTTATGGCCACAAGAGACCCAGTACTTC,TRBV7-9,NA,TRBJ2-5,NA
CASSLVRTGVYGYTF,TGTGCCAGCAGCTTAGTGAGGACAGGGGTCTATGGCTACACCTTC,TRBV7-2,NA,TRBJ1-2,TRBD1
CASSLYTHNEQFF,TGTGCCAGCAGCTTGTACACCCACAATGAGCAGTTCTTC,TRBV5-6,NA,TRBJ2-1,NA
CASSSVTSGRAQSSYEQYF,TGTGCCAGCAGCTCGGTCACTAGCGGGAGGGCCCAAAGCTCCTACGAGCAGTACTTC,TRBV5-6,few,TRBJ2-7,TRBD2
CASSMEGQGPYEQYF,TGTGCCAGTAGTATGGAGGGACAGGGCCCCTACGAGCAGTACTTC,TRBV19,few,TRBJ2-7,TRBD1
CATSDLFSTPGRTGELFF,TGTGCCACCAGTGATTTGTTCTCGACTCCCGGGCGCACCGGGGAGCTGTTTTTT,TRBV24-1,NA,TRBJ2-2,NA
CASSSPGLYHTEAFF,TGTGCCAGCAGCTCCCCGGGACTCTATCACACTGAAGCTTTCTTT,TRBV7-6,NA,TRBJ1-1,NA
CSARDQGQPSGGYTF,TGCAGTGCTAGAGATCAGGGACAGCCCTCGGGGGGCTACACCTTC,TRBV20-1,NA,TRBJ1-2,TRBD1
CASSFGGGRIQETQYF,TGTGCCAGCAGTTTTGGCGGCGGGAGGATCCAAGAGACCCAGTACTTC,TRBV25-1,NA,TRBJ2-5,TRBD2
CSAREQGVPSYEQYF,TGCAGTGCTAGAGAACAGGGGGTTCCCTCCTACGAGCAGTACTTC,TRBV20-1,few,TRBJ2-7,TRBD1
CSVLGGRVMNTEAFF,TGCAGCGTTCTGGGTGGCAGGGTGATGAACACTGAAGCTTTCTTT,TRBV29-1,NA,TRBJ1-1,NA
CASSLNDRRLTYEQYF,TGTGCCAGCAGCCTAAATGACAGGCGGCTGACCTACGAGCAGTACTTC,TRBV5-4,NA,TRBJ2-7,NA
CASSDAGQGSQPQHF,TGTGCCAGCAGTGACGCTGGACAGGGCTCTCAGCCCCAGCATTTT,TRBV2,NA,TRBJ1-5,TRBD1
CASSRPGDEQYF,TGTGCCAGCAGCCGCCCCGGGGACGAGCAGTACTTC,TRBV7-9,NA,TRBJ2-7,NA
CASNPRSGGTDTQYF,TGTGCCAGCAACCCGCGGAGCGGGGGCACAGATACGCAGTATTTT,TRBV12-3/TRBV12-4,NA,TRBJ2-3,TRBD2
CASSQDGPAGGLDNEQFF,TGCGCCAGCAGCCAAGATGGACCCGCGGGGGGCCTCGACAATGAGCAGTTCTTC,TRBV4-1,NA,TRBJ2-1,TRBD2
CASSLAASGETQYF,TGCGCCAGCAGCTTGGCGGCTAGCGGGGAGACCCAGTACTTC,TRBV5-1,NA,TRBJ2-5,TRBD2
CASTLRADEAFF,TGTGCCAGCACCTTACGGGCGGATGAAGCTTTCTTT,TRBV12-3/TRBV12-4,few,TRBJ1-1,NA
CASSQDYSVSGMGNEQFF,TGTGCCAGCAGCCAAGATTACTCCGTGTCAGGGATGGGGAATGAGCAGTTCTTC,TRBV4-2,NA,TRBJ2-1,NA
CASRPGTGYGYTF,TGTGCCAGCAGACCCGGGACAGGGTATGGCTACACCTTC,TRBV7-2,NA,TRBJ1-2,TRBD1
CASRPSPSGGSDTQYF,TGTGCCAGCAGACCTAGCCCTAGCGGGGGTTCAGATACGCAGTATTTT,TRBV7-9,NA,TRBJ2-3,TRBD2
CSARDSAGTQPQHF,TGCAGTGCTAGAGATTCGGCAGGGACTCAGCCCCAGCATTTT,TRBV20-1,many,TRBJ1-5,NA
CSAPGQGVTQYF,TGCAGTGCCCCGGGACAGGGAGTAACGCAGTATTTT,TRBV20-1,NA,TRBJ2-3,TRBD1
CSARPSWYNETQYF,TGCAGCGCCCGACCTAGTTGGTACAATGAGACCCAGTACTTC,TRBV29-1,NA,TRBJ2-5,NA
CAISESPDYGYTF,TGTGCCATCAGTGAGTCCCCTGACTATGGCTACACCTTC,TRBV10-3,few,TRBJ1-2,NA
CASSSGGSLTGELFF,TGTGCCAGCAGCTCGGGAGGGAGTCTCACCGGGGAGCTGTTTTTT,TRBV7-2,few,TRBJ2-2,TRBD2
CATTAGQNNEQFF,TGTGCCACAACAGCGGGACAGAACAATGAGCAGTTCTTC,TRBV24-1,few,TRBJ2-1,NA
CASSLAAVSGANVLTF,TGTGCCAGCAGCTTGGCCGCGGTATCTGGGGCCAACGTCCTGACTTTC,TRBV5-5,NA,TRBJ2-6,NA